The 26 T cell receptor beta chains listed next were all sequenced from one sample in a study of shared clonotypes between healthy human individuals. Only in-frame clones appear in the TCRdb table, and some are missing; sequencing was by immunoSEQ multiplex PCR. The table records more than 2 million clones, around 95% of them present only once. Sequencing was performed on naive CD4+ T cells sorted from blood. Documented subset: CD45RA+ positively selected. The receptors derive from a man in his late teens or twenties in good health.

The CDR3 here is CAWNRPGVRETQYF. In DNA, the CDR3 is TGTGCCTGGAATCGCCCAGGGGTGCGTGAGACCCAGTACTTC. This chain links TRBV30 with TRBJ2-5, with D possibly being TRBD1 (6 bases). V was cut by 4 bases and J by 5 bases, with 17 bases left in between. The CDR3 length is 14 residues. The germline V gene encodes CDR1 GTSNPN and CDR2 SVGIG (reference sequence).

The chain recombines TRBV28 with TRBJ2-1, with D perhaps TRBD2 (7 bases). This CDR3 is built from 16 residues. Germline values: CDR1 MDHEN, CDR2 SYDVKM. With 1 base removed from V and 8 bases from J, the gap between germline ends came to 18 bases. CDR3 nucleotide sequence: TGTGCCAGCAGTTTATTGGGGGGGCTCAGGGGCGATGAGCAGTTCTTC. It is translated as CASSLLGGLRGDEQFF.

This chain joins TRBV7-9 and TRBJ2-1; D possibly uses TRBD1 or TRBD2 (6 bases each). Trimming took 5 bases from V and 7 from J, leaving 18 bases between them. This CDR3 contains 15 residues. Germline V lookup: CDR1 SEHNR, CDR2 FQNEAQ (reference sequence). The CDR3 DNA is TGTGCCAGCAGCAGGGGGGAGTGGGAGGCGAATGAGCAGTTCTTC. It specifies CASSRGEWEANEQFF. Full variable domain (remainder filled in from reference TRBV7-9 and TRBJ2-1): DTGVSQNPRHKITKRGQNVTFRCDPISEHNRLYWYRQTLGQGPEFLTYFQNEAQLEKSRLLSDRFSAERPKGSFSTLEIQRTEQGDSAMYLCASSRGEWEANEQFFGPGTRLTVL.

The CDR3 region is CASSPRTATMNTEAFF. CDR3 nucleotide sequence: TGCGCCAGCAGCCCCCGGACAGCCACCATGAACACTGAAGCTTTCTTT. The rearrangement links TRBV5-1 to TRBJ1-1; maybe TRBD1 (6 bases). Germline assignment: CDR1 SGHRS and CDR2 YFSETQ. V was cut by 4 bases and J by 0 bases, with 16 bases left in between. The CDR3 extends over 16 amino acids. The full variable domain, its missing parts supplied by reference TRBV5-1 and TRBJ1-1, is KAGVTQTPRYLIKTRGQQVTLSCSPISGHRSVSWYQQTPGQGLQFLFEYFSETQRNKGNFPGRFSGRQFSNSRSEMNVSTLELGDSALYLCASSPRTATMNTEAFFGQGTRLTVV.

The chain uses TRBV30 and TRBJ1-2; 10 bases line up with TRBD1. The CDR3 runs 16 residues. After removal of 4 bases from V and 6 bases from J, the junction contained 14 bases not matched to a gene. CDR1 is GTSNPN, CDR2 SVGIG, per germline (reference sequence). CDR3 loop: CAWTGLSGQGIDGYTF. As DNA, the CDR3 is TGTGCCTGGACCGGCCTTTCGGGACAGGGGATCGATGGCTACACCTTC.

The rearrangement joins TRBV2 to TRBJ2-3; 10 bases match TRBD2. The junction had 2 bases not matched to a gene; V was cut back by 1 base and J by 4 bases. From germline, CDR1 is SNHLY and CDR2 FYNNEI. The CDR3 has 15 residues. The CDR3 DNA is TGTGCCAGCAGTGAAGAACTAGCGGGGCCAGATACGCAGTATTTT. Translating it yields CASSEELAGPDTQYF.

This chain's CDR3 is CASNRLPYEQYF. CDR3 DNA sequence: TGTGCCAGCAACCGTCTGCCATACGAGCAGTACTTC. The rearrangement uses TRBV28 and TRBJ2-7; D is unclear. Deletions cut 7 bases from V and 4 bases from J, with 11 bases between. Looked up from germline, CDR1 is MDHEN and CDR2 is SYDVKM. CDR3 size: 12 residues.

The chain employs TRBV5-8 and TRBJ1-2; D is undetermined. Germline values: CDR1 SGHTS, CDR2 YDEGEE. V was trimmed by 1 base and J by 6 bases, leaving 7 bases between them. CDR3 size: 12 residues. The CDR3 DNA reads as TGTGCCAGCAGCTTGACTAGGAATGGCTACACCTTC. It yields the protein CASSLTRNGYTF.

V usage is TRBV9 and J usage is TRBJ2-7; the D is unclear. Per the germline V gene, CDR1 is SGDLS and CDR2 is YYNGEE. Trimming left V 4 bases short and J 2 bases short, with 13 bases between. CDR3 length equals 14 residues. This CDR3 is CASSPHEVPYEQYF. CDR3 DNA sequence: TGTGCCAGCAGCCCCCACGAGGTGCCCTACGAGCAGTACTTC. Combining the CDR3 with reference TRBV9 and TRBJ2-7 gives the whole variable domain DSGVTQTPKHLITATGQRVTLRCSPRSGDLSVYWYQQSLDQGLQFLIQYYNGEERAKGNILERFSAQQFPDLHSELNLSSLELGDSALYFCASSPHEVPYEQYFGPGTRLTVT.

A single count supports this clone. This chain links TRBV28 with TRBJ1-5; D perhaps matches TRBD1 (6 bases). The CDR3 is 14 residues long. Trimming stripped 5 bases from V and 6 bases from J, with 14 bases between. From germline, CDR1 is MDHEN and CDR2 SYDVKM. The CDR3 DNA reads TGTGCCAGCAGTCCCACAGGGTGGGGTCAGCCCCAGCATTTT. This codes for CASSPTGWGQPQHF. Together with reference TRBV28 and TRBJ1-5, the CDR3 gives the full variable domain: DVKVTQSSRYLVKRTGEKVFLECVQDMDHENMFWYRQDPGLGLRLIYFSYDVKMKEKGDIPEGYSVSREKKERFSLILESASTNQTSMYLCASSPTGWGQPQHFGDGTRLSIL.

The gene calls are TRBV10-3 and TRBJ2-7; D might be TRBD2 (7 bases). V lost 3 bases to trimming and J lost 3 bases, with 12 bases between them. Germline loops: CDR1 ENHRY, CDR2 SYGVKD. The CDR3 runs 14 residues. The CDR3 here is CAISEGGVVYEQYF. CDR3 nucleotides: TGTGCCATCAGTGAAGGGGGGGTCGTCTACGAGCAGTACTTC.

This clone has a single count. This chain's CDR3 is CASSLAFSNQPQHF. The CDR3 region has the DNA TGTGCCAGCAGCTTAGCATTTAGCAATCAGCCCCAGCATTTT. J is TRBJ1-5 and V is TRBV7-8, with no clear D. Germline CDR1 SGHVS, CDR2 FQNEAQ. The CDR3 covers 14 residues. V gave up 0 bases and J gave up 0 bases, with 3 bases separating them.

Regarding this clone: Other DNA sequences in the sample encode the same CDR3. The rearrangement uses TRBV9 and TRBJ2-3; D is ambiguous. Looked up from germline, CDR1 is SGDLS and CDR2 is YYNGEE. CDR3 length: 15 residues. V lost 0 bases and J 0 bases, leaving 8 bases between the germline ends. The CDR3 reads CASSVGPVSTDTQYF. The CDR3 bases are TGTGCCAGCAGCGTAGGGCCCGTAAGCACAGATACGCAGTATTTT.

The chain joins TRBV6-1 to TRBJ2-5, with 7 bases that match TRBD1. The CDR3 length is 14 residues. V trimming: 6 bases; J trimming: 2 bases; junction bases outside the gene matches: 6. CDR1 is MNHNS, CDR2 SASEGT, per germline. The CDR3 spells CASRRQGPQETQYF. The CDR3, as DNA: TGTGCCAGCAGGAGACAGGGACCTCAAGAGACCCAGTACTTC.

CDR3 DNA sequence: TGTGCCAGTCAGACAGGGCCTAACTATGGCTACACCTTC. Translating it yields CASQTGPNYGYTF. The chain is built from TRBV19 and TRBJ1-2; 7 bases line up with TRBD1. J was trimmed by 0 bases and V by 8 bases; bases with no gene match: 3. Germline CDR1 reads LNHDA; CDR2 reads SQIVND (reference sequence). This CDR3 contains 13 residues.

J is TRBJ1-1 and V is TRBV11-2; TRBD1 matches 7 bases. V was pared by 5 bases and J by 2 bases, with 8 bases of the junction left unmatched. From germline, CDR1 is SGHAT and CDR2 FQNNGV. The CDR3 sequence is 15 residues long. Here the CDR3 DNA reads TGTGCCAGCAGCCCAGGGGGGACGGGAAACACTGAAGCTTTCTTT. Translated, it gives CASSPGGTGNTEAFF.

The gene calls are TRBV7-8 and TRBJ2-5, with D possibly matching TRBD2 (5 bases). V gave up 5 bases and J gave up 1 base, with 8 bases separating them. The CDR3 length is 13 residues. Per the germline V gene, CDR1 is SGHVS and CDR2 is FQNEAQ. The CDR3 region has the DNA TGTGCCAGCAGCGGAGGCCTCCAAGAGACCCAGTACTTC. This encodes CASSGGLQETQYF. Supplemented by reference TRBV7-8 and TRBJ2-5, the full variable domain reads GAGVSQSPRYKVAKRGQDVALRCDPISGHVSLFWYQQALGQGPEFLTYFQNEAQLDKSGLPSDRFFAERPEGSVSTLKIQRTQQEDSAVYLCASSGGLQETQYFGPGTRLLVL.

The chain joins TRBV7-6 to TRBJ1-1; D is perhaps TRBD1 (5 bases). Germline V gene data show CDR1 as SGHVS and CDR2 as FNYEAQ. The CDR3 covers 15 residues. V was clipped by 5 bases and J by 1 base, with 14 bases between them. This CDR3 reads CASSLTGTENTEAFF. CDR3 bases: TGTGCCAGCAGCCTGACCGGGACGGAGAACACTGAAGCTTTCTTT.

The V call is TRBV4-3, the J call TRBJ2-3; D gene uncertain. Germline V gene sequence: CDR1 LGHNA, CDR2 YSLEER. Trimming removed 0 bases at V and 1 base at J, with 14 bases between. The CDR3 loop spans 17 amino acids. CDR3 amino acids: CASSQDRLGKGTDTQYF. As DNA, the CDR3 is TGCGCCAGCAGCCAAGATCGTCTAGGCAAGGGCACAGATACGCAGTATTTT.

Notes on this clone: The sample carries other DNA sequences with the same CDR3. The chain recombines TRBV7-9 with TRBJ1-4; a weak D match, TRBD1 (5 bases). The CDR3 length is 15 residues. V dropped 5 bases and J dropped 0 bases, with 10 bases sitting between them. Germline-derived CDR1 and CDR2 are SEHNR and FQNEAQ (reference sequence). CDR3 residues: CASSPDRATNEKLFF. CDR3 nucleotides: TGTGCCAGCAGCCCCGACAGAGCAACTAATGAAAAACTGTTTTTT.

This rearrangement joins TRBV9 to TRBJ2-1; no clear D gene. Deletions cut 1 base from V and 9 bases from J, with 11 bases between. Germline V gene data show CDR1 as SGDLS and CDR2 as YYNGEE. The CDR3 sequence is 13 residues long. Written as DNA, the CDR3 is TGTGCCAGCAGCGTATCTTCCTGGGGTGAGCAGTTCTTC. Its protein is CASSVSSWGEQFF.

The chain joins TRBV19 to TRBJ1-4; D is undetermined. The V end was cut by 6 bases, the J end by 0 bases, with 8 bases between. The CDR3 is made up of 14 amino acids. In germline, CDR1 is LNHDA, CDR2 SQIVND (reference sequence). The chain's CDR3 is CASRKESTNEKLFF. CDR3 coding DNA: TGTGCCAGTAGAAAAGAATCAACTAATGAAAAACTGTTTTTT.

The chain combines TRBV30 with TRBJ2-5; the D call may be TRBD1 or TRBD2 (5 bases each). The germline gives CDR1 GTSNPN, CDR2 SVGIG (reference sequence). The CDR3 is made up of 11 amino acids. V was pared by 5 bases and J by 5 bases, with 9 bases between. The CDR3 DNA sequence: TGTGCCTGGGGGACGAGCGAGACCCAGTACTTC. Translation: CAWGTSETQYF.

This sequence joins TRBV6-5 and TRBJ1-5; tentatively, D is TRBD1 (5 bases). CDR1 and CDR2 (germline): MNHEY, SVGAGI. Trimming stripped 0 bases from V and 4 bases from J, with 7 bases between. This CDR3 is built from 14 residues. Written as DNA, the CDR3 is TGTGCCAGCAGTTACTCACAGGTTAATCAGCCCCAGCATTTT. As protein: CASSYSQVNQPQHF.

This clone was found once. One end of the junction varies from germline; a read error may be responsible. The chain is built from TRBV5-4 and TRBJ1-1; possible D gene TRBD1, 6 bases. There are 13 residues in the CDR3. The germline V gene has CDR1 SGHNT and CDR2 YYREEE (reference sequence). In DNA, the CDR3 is TGTGCCAGCAGCGTCCGGACAGCCCGAGGGGTGGTCTTT. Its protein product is CASSVRTARGVVF.

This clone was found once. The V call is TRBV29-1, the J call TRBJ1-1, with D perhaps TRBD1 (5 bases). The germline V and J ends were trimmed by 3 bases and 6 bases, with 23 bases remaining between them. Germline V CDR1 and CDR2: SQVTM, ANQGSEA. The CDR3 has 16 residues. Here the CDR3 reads CSVDGGTAWGKAEAFF. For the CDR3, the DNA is TGCAGCGTTGACGGCGGGACGGCCTGGGGGAAGGCTGAAGCTTTCTTT.